Reported below is one T cell receptor (beta chain). Its specificity is unknown. The sample originates from a study of shared clonotypes between healthy human individuals. Study as a whole: There were three CD4 naive, three CD4 memory, two CD8 naive and one CD8 memory plates per donor. Findings and caveats of the study: Since donors were few, the genetic and exposure-history diversity represented was limited.

The protocol was immunoSEQ multiplex PCR, while the TCRdb copy is restricted to in-frame clones and leaves out a portion. Here the sample spans a few million clones, 80% to 95% being singletons. This receptor was identified in a man younger than 35 in good health. Some clones in this sample may be carry-over from other donors' samples. Sequencing used naive CD4+ T cells from PBMCs. As for subset: CD45RA+ positively selected.

In nucleotides, the CDR3 is TGTGCCATCAGACAGACCCTCCGGGACAGGAACACCGGGGAGCTGTTTTTT. It codes for CAIRQTLRDRNTGELFF. V usage is TRBV10-3 and J usage is TRBJ2-2; 7 nucleotides agree with TRBD1. The CDR3 runs 17 residues. The junction had 11 bases not matched to a gene; V was cut back by 6 bases and J by 1 base. CDR1 and CDR2 (germline): ENHRY, SYGVKD.